This TCR beta chain was found in a study of identical twins. Trimming stripped 7 bases from V and 7 bases from J, with 23 bases between. Looked up from germline, CDR1 is MDHEN and CDR2 is SYDVKM. The length of the CDR3 is 16 residues. Each donor was a healthy Caucasian. The authors used template switching to add a universal primer site and gave cDNA unique molecular identifiers. TCRdb itself ran the 5' RACE reads through MiXCR, one entry per CDR3 protein. The data show approximately 690,000 distinct CDR3 sequences, around 6.1% seen once. This clonotype was detected a few times. The material sequenced was naive T cells sorted from blood. The TCR comes from a young man in good health. The V and J genes are TRBV28 and TRBJ1-5; a possible D gene is TRBD1 (5 bases). CDR3 DNA sequence: TGTGCCAGCACTCGATCAGGTGTGGGGGTCGGGCAGCCCCAGCATTTT. Translated, it gives CASTRSGVGVGQPQHF.